This TCR beta chain was sequenced in a study of control samples from healthy donors and cancer patients. This CDR3 is 15 amino acids long. The junction had 8 bases not matched to a gene; V was cut back by 2 bases and J by 5 bases. CDR1 and CDR2 from the germline V gene are MDHEN and SYDVKM. Data came from immunoSEQ multiplex PCR; TCRdb stores just in-frame clones and leaves some out. The sample holds 400,000 to 450,000 clones, approximately 90% seen once. V gene TRBV28 combines with J gene TRBJ2-7; 8 nucleotides line up with TRBD2. The sequencing input was PBMCs. The TCR sequence derives from a man aged 35 to 55 with head and neck cancer. The CDR3 protein is CASSLIGGGFNEQYF. CDR3 coding DNA: TGTGCCAGCAGTTTAATCGGGGGGGGCTTCAACGAGCAGTACTTC.